This record looks at one T cell receptor (beta chain) sequence and its context. Its antigen is not identified. This sample was taken from a study of shared clonotypes between healthy human individuals. Notes on the study in general: When compared with the clonotypes that were shared by all four sorted-subset donors, the non-shared clonotypes turned out to have lower generation probabilities. Larger richness was generally estimated for naive than memory subsets.

CD8 cells regarded as naive lacked CD45RO, were positively chosen for CCR7, and omitted terminally differentiated effector memory CD45RA+ cells. Genomic DNA of each subset was evenly split across several immunoSEQ plates. Method: immunoSEQ multiplex PCR; TCRdb's copy keeps in-frame clones and lacks some. The profile shows around 600,000 clones, 85% to 95% of them singletons. This clonotype was sampled from a woman younger than 45 in good health. Sequencing was done on a sample of naive CD8+ T cells sorted from blood.

The CDR3 nucleotides read TGTGCCAGCAGTCCTGTAATTAGCGGGACCCACAATGAGCAGTTCTTC. Translation gives CASSPVISGTHNEQFF. The gene calls are TRBV28 and TRBJ2-1; 8 nucleotides agree with TRBD2. CDR3 length: 16 residues. With V trimmed by 5 bases and J by 5 bases, 11 bases remained unmatched. Germline V gives CDR1 MDHEN, CDR2 SYDVKM.